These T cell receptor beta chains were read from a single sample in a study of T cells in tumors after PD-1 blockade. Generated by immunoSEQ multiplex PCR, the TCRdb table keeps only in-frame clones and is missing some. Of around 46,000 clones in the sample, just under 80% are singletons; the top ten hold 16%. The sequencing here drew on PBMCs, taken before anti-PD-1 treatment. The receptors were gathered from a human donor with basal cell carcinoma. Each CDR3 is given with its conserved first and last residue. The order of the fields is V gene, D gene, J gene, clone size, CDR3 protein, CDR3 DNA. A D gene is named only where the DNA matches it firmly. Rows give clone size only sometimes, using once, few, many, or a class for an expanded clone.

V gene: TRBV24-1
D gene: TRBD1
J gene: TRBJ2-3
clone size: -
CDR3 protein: CATSDPGQADTDTQYF
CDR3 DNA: TGTGCCACCAGTGATCCCGGACAGGCTGACACAGATACGCAGTATTTT

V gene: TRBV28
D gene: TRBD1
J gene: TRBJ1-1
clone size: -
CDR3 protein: CASSFRDRGRGTEAFF
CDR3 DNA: TGTGCCAGCAGTTTCCGGGACAGGGGACGTGGAACTGAAGCTTTCTTT

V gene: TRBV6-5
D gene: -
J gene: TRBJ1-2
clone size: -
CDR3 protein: CASPLPSQLYGYTF
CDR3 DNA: TGTGCCAGTCCCCTCCCCAGTCAACTGTATGGCTACACCTTC

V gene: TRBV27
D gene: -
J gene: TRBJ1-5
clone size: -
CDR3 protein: CASSSLGGPDQPQHF
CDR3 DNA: TGTGCCAGCAGTTCCCTAGGGGGACCCGATCAGCCCCAGCATTTT

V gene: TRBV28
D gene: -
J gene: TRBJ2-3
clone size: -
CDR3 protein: CASSLGALSTDTQYF
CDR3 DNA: TGTGCCAGCAGCCTAGGGGCCCTGAGCACAGATACGCAGTATTTT

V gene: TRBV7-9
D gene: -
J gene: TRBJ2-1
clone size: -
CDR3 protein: CASSLLLDRTSYNEQFF
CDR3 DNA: TGTGCCAGCAGCTTATTATTAGACAGAACTTCCTACAATGAGCAGTTCTTC

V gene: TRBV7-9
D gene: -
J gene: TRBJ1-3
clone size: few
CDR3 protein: CASTSGNTIYF
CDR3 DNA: TGTGCCAGCACCTCCGGAAACACCATATATTTT

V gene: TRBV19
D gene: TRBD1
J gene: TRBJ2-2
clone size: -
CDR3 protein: CASRGQGAVTGELFF
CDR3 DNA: TGTGCCAGTAGAGGACAGGGGGCCGTCACCGGGGAGCTGTTTTTT

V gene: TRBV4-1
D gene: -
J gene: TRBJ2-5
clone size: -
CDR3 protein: CASSQELGTVQETQYF
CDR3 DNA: TGCGCCAGCAGCCAAGAACTCGGGACGGTCCAAGAGACCCAGTACTTC

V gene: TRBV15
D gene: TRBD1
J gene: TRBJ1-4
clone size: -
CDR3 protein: CATSRGDRVATNEKLFF
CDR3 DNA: TGTGCCACCAGCAGAGGGGACAGGGTCGCAACTAATGAAAAACTGTTTTTT

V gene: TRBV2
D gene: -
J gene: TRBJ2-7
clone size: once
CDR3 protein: CASSEAGVSSYEQYF
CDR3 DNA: TGTGCCAGCAGTGAAGCAGGGGTAAGCTCCTACGAGCAGTACTTC

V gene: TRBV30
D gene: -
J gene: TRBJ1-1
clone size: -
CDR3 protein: CAWSRDRNTEAFF
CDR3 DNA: TGTGCCTGGAGTCGAGACAGGAACACTGAAGCTTTCTTT

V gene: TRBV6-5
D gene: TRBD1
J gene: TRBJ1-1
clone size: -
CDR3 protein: CASSNFRQGQTEAFF
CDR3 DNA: TGTGCCAGCAGTAATTTTCGACAGGGCCAGACTGAAGCTTTCTTT

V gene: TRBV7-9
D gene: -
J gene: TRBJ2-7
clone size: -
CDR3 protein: CASSTLEGGEEQYF
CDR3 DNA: TGTGCCAGCAGCACCCTTGAGGGAGGTGAAGAGCAGTACTTC

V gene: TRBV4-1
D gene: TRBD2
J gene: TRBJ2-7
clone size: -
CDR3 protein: CASSPYRGGSYEQYF
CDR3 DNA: TGCGCCAGCAGCCCCTACCGGGGGGGGTCCTACGAGCAGTACTTC

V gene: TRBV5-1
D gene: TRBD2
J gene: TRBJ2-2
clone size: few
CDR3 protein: CASSLGLAGTGELFF
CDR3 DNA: TGCGCCAGCAGCTTGGGACTAGCTGGCACCGGGGAGCTGTTTTTT

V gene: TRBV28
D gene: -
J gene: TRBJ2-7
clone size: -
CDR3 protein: CASRARGHYEQYF
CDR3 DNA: TGTGCCAGCAGGGCCCGGGGTCACTACGAGCAGTACTTC

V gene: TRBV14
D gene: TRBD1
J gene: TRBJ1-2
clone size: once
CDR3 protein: CASSQDGTGGIGYTF
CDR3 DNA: TGTGCCAGCAGCCAAGATGGGACAGGGGGCATTGGCTACACCTTC

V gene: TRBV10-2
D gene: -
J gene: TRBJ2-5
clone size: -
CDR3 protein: CASSEWGPETQYF
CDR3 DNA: TGCGCCAGCAGTGAGTGGGGGCCAGAGACCCAGTACTTC

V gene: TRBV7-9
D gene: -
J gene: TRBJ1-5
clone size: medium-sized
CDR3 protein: CASSLDEGQPQHF
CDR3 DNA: TGTGCCAGCAGCTTAGATGAAGGTCAGCCCCAGCATTTT

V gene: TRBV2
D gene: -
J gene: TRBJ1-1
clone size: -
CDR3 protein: CASSEARGPGTEAFF
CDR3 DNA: TGTGCCAGCAGTGAAGCGCGGGGGCCGGGCACTGAAGCTTTCTTT

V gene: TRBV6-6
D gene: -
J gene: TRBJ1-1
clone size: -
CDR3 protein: CASKNQDTEAFF
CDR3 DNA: TGTGCCAGCAAAAACCAAGACACTGAAGCTTTCTTT

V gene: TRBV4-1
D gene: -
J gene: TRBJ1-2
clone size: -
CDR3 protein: CASSQEIGTPPLTGYTF
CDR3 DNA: TGCGCCAGCAGCCAAGAAATAGGCACACCGCCTCTGACGGGCTACACCTTC

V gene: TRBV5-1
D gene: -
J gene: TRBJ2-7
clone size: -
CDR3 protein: CASSPPGRVNEQYF
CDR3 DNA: TGCGCCAGCAGCCCCCCGGGACGAGTTAACGAGCAGTACTTC

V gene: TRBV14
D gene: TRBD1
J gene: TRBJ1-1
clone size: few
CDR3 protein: CASSQGTGWNTEAFF
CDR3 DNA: TGTGCCAGCAGCCAAGGGACAGGGTGGAACACTGAAGCTTTCTTT

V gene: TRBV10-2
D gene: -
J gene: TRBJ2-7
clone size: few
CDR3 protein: CASSQNHEQYF
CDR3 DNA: TGCGCCAGCAGTCAGAACCACGAGCAGTACTTC

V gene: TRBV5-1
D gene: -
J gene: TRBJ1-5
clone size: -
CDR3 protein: CASSLGVSGNQPQHF
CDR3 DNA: TGCGCCAGCAGCTTGGGGGTTTCGGGCAATCAGCCCCAGCATTTT

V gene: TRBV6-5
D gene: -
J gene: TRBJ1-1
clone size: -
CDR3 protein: CASSPAGRSTEAFF
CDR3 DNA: TGTGCCAGCTCTCCTGCAGGGAGGTCCACTGAAGCTTTCTTT

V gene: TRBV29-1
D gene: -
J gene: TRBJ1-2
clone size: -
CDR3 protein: CSVESQGYGYTF
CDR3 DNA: TGCAGCGTTGAGTCTCAGGGTTATGGCTACACCTTC

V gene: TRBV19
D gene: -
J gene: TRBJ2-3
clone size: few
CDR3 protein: CASSLQRAGGTDTQYF
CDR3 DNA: TGTGCCAGTAGTTTGCAGAGGGCAGGAGGCACAGATACGCAGTATTTT

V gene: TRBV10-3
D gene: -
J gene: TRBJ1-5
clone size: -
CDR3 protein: CAISESNQPQHF
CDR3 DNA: TGTGCCATCAGTGAGTCAAATCAGCCCCAGCATTTT

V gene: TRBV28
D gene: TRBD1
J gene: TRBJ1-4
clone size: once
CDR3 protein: CASRREGAKQALNEKLFF
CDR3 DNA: TGTGCCAGCAGGAGGGAGGGGGCAAAGCAAGCCCTTAATGAAAAACTGTTTTTT

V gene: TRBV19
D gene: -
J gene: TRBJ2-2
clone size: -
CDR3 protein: CASSTKTRAGELFF
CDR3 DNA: TGTGCCAGTAGTACCAAGACACGGGCCGGGGAGCTGTTTTTT

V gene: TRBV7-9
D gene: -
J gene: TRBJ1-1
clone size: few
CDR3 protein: CASSSRDTVNTEAFF
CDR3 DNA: TGTGCCAGCAGCTCTAGGGACACTGTGAACACTGAAGCTTTCTTT

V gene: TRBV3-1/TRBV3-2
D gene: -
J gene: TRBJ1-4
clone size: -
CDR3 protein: CASSQRAGSEKLFF
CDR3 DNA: TGTGCCAGCAGCCAACGGGCAGGGAGTGAAAAACTGTTTTTT

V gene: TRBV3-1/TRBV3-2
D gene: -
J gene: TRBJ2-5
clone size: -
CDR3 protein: CATRVRGAGTQYF
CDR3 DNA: TGTGCGACCAGGGTACGGGGCGCGGGGACCCAGTACTTC

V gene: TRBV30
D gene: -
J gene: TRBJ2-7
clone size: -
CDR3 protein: CAWREGFGGISSYEQYF
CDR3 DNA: TGTGCCTGGAGGGAGGGGTTTGGGGGAATAAGCTCCTACGAGCAGTACTTC

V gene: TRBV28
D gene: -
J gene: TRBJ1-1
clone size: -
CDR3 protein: CASSPSKNTEAFF
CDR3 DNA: TGTGCCAGCAGTCCCAGCAAGAACACTGAAGCTTTCTTT

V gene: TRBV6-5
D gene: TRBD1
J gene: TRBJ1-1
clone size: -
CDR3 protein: CASSYGSGQGEEAFF
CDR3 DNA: TGTGCCAGCAGTTACGGATCAGGACAGGGGGAAGAAGCTTTCTTT

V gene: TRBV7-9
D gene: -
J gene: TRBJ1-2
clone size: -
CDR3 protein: CASSLGTDSSTYGYTF
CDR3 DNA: TGTGCCAGCAGCTTAGGAACGGACTCGTCCACGTATGGCTACACCTTC

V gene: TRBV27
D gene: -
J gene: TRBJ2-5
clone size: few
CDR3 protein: CASRSLLGGGETQYF
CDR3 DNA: TGTGCCAGCAGATCGCTACTAGGAGGAGGGGAGACCCAGTACTTC

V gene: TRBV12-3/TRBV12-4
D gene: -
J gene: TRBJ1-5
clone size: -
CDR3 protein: CASSLEGGKPQHF
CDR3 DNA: TGTGCCAGCAGTTTAGAGGGCGGGAAGCCCCAGCATTTT

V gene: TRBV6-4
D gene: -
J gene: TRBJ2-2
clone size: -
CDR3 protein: CASSEQGTSAGELFF
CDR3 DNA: TGTGCCAGCAGTGAGCAGGGCACGTCGGCCGGGGAGCTGTTTTTT